The present TCR beta chain was sequenced within a study of OX40 agonist ivuxolimab in advanced cancers. Background on the study: Patients in dose escalation had liver, melanoma, kidney or head and neck cancers. Mean age approximately 59 years, range roughly 20 to 85; approximately 80% male.

The repertoire was sequenced with immunoSEQ multiplex PCR; TCRdb's copy has only in-frame clones and lacks some. The repertoire has 70,000 to 95,000 clones, around nine tenths of them found once; the top ten carry approximately 6.2%. The sample holds a few counts of this clone. What it recognizes is unknown. General study findings and limits: Compared with others, partial responders at 0.1-3.0 mg/kg displayed clonal expansion among the lowest.

This CDR3 is 18 amino acids long. J lost 0 bases, V lost 3 bases, and 8 bases had no gene match. From germline, CDR1 is LNHDA and CDR2 SQIVND (reference sequence). The origin of this receptor is an adult with an advanced solid tumor such as melanoma, head and neck, liver or kidney cancer. The chain carries TRBV19 and TRBJ2-6; 7 bases map to TRBD1. The input for sequencing was CD4+ or CD8+ T cells sorted from blood, taken in a trial of the OX40 agonist ivuxolimab. CDR3 nucleotides: TGTGCCAGTAGTATTTCGGACAGGACGTCCTCTGGGGCCAACGTCCTGACTTTC. Protein sequence: CASSISDRTSSGANVLTF. Using reference TRBV19 and TRBJ2-6 for the parts outside the CDR3, the full variable domain is DGGITQSPKYLFRKEGQNVTLSCEQNLNHDAMYWYRQDPGQGLRLIYYSQIVNDFQKGDIAEGYSVSREKKESFPLTVTSAQKNPTAFYLCASSISDRTSSGANVLTFGAGSRLTVL.